These 4 T cell receptor beta chains originate from one sample sequenced in a study of patients and donors after allogeneic stem cell transplantation. TCRdb analysed the RT-PCR reads with MiXCR anew, one entry per CDR3 protein. The sample lists 25,000 to 30,000 distinct CDR3 sequences, over 7% seen once, with almost 50% in the top ten. The sample taken for sequencing was blood, either unsorted or a sorted T cell fraction (not recorded which). The receptor source for this set is a human donor who was either an allogeneic HSCT recipient or a stem cell or donor lymphocyte infusion donor (not recorded which). It is not recorded whose cells these are; they may come from a transplant donor.

This clonotype was found many times. The gene calls are TRBV4-2 and TRBJ2-7, with TRBD2 matching over 9 bases. CDR3 length: 17 amino acids. V shed 0 bases, J shed 4 bases, and the junction held 10 bases outside the gene matches. The germline CDR1 and CDR2 sequences are LGHNA and YNFKEQ. This CDR3 reads CASSQDRGAGGGYEQYF. As DNA, the CDR3 is TGTGCCAGCAGCCAAGATAGAGGAGCGGGAGGTGGGTACGAGCAGTACTTC.

This clonotype was counted many times. This chain uses TRBV9 with TRBJ1-3; D remains ambiguous. CDR3 length: 14 residues. CDR1 is SGDLS and CDR2 is YYNGEE in the germline V gene. V dropped 4 bases and J dropped 3 bases, with 11 bases sitting between them. The CDR3 protein is CASSLRQVGNTIYF. The CDR3, as DNA: TGTGCCAGCAGCTTACGCCAGGTTGGAAACACCATATATTTT.

Many counts were recorded for this clonotype. This rearrangement joins TRBV30 to TRBJ2-7, with 7 bases identical to TRBD2. The CDR3 is made up of 12 amino acids. Germline trimming cut 4 bases from V and 3 bases from J; bases unmatched to any gene: 3. Germline CDR1 is GTSNPN and CDR2 is SVGIG (reference sequence). The CDR3 loop is CAWTSGVYEQYF. DNA for the CDR3: TGTGCCTGGACTAGCGGCGTCTACGAGCAGTACTTC.

This clonotype came up a few times. This rearrangement joins TRBV24-1 to TRBJ2-2; D unresolved. CDR3 length: 12 amino acids. Per the germline V gene, CDR1 is KGHDR and CDR2 is SFDVKD. V was clipped by 7 bases and J by 5 bases, with 7 bases between them. CDR3 amino acids: CATSRETGELFF. CDR3 nucleotide sequence: TGTGCCACCAGCAGAGAGACCGGGGAGCTGTTTTTT.